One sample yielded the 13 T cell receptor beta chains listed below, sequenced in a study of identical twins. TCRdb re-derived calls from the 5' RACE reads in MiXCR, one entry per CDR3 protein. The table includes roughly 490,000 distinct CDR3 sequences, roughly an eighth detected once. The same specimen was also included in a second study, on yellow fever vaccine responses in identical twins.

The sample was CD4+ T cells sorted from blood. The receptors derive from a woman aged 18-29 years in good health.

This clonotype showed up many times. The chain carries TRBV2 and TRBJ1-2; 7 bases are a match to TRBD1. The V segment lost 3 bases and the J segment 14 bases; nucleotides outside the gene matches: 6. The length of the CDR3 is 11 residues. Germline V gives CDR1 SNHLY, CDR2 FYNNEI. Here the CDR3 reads CASSDPGTATF. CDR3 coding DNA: TGTGCCAGCAGTGACCCTGGGACAGCTACCTTC.

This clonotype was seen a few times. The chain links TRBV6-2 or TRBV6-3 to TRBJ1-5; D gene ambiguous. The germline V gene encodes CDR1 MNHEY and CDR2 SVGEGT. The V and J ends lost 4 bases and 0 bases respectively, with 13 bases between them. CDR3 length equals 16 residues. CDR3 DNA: TGTGCCAGCAGTTCCTGGACGGGAAATAGCAATCAGCCCCAGCATTTT. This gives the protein CASSSWTGNSNQPQHF.

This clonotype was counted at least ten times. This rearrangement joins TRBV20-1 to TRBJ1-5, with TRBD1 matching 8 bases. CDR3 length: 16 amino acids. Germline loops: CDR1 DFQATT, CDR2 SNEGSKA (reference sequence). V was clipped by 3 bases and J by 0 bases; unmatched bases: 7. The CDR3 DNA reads TGCAGTGCTAGGAGACAGGGGAGGAATAGCAATCAGCCCCAGCATTTT. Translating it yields CSARRQGRNSNQPQHF.

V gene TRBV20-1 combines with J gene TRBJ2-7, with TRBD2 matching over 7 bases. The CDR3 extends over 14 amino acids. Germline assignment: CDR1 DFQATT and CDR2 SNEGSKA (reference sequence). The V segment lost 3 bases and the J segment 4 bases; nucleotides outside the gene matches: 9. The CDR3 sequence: CSASKGGGRYEQYF. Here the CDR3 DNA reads TGCAGTGCTAGTAAGGGCGGGGGTAGGTACGAGCAGTACTTC.

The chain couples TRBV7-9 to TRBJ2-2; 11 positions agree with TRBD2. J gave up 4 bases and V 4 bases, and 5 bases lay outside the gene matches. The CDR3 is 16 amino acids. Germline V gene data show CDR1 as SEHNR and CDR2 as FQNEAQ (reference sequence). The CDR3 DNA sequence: TGTGCCAGCAGCTCGGGGACTAGCGGATTCACCGGGGAGCTGTTTTTT. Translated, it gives CASSSGTSGFTGELFF. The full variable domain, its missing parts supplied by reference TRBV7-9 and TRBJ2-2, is DTGVSQNPRHKITKRGQNVTFRCDPISEHNRLYWYRQTLGQGPEFLTYFQNEAQLEKSRLLSDRFSAERPKGSFSTLEIQRTEQGDSAMYLCASSSGTSGFTGELFFGEGSRLTVL.

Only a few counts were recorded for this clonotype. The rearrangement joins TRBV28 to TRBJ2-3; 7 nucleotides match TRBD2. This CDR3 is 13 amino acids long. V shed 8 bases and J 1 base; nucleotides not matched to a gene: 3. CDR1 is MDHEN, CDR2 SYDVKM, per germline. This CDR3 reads CASLGGGTDTQYF. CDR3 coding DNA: TGTGCCAGCCTGGGGGGGGGCACAGATACGCAGTATTTT.

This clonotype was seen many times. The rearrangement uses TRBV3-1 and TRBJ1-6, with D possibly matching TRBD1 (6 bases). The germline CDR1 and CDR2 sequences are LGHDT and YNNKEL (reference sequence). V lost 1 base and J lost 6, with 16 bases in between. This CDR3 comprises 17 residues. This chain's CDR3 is CASSQGSTGLGNSPLHF. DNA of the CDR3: TGTGCCAGCAGCCAAGGATCTACAGGGTTGGGTAATTCACCCCTCCACTTT. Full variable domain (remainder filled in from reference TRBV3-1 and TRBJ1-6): DTAVSQTPKYLVTQMGNDKSIKCEQNLGHDTMYWYKQDSKKFLKIMFSYNNKELIINETVPNRFSPKSPDKAHLNLHINSLELGDSAVYFCASSQGSTGLGNSPLHFGNGTRLTVT.

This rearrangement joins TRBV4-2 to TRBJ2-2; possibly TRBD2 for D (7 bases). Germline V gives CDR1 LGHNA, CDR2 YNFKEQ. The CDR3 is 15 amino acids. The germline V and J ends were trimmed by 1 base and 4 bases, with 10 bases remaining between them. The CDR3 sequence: CASSQAGGGTGELFF. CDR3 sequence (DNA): TGTGCCAGCAGCCAAGCGGGGGGCGGCACCGGGGAGCTGTTTTTT.

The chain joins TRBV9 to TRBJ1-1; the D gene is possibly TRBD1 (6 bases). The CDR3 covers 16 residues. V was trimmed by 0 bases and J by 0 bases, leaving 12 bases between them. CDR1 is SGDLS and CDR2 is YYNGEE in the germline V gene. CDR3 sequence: CASSVGGARMNTEAFF. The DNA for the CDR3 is TGTGCCAGCAGCGTAGGGGGGGCGCGTATGAACACTGAAGCTTTCTTT.

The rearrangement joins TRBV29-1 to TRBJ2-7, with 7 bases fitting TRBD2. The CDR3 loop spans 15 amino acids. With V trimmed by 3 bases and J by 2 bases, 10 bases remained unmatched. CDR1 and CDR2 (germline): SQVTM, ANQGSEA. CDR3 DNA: TGCAGCGTTGATAATGGCAGGGAGGGGACCTACGAGCAGTACTTC. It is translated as CSVDNGREGTYEQYF.

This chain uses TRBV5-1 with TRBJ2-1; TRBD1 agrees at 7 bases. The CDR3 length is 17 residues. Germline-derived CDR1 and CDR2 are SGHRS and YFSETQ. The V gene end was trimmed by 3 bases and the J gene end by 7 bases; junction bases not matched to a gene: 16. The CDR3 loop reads CASSSQQGIGGGNEQFF. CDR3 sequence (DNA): TGCGCCAGCAGCTCGCAACAGGGGATTGGTGGCGGGAATGAGCAGTTCTTC.

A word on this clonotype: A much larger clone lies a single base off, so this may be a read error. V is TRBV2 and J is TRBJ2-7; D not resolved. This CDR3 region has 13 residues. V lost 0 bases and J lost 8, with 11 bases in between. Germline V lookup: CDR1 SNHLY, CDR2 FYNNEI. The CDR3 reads CASSEAQVNQQYF. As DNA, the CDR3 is TGTGCCAGCAGTGAAGCGCAGGTAAACCAGCAGTACTTC.

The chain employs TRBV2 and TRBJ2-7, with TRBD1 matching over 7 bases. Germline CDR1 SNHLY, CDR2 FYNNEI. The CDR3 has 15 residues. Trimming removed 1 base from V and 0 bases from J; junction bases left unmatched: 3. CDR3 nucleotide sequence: TGTGCCAGCAGTGAAGTGGGACAGACCTCCTACGAGCAGTACTTC. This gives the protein CASSEVGQTSYEQYF. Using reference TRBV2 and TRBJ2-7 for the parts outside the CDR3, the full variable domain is EPEVTQTPSHQVTQMGQEVILRCVPISNHLYFYWYRQILGQKVEFLVSFYNNEISEKSEIFDDQFSVERPDGSNFTLKIRSTKLEDSAMYFCASSEVGQTSYEQYFGPGTRLTVT.